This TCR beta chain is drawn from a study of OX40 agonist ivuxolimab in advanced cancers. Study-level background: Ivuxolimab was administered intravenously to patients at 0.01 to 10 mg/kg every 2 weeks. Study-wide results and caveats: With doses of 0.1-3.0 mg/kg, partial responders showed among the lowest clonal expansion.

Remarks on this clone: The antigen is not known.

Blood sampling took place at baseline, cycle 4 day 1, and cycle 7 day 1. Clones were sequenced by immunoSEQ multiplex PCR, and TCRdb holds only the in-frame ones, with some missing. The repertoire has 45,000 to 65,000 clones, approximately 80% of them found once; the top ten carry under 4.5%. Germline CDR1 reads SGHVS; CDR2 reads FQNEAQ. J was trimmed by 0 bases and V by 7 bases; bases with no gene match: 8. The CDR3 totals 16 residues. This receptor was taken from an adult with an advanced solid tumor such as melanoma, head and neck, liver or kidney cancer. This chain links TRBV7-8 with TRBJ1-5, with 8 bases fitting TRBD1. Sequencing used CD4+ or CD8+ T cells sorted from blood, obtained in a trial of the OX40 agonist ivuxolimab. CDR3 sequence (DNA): TGTGCCAGCACCGACGGGACAGGTTATAGCAATCAGCCCCAGCATTTT. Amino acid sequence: CASTDGTGYSNQPQHF.